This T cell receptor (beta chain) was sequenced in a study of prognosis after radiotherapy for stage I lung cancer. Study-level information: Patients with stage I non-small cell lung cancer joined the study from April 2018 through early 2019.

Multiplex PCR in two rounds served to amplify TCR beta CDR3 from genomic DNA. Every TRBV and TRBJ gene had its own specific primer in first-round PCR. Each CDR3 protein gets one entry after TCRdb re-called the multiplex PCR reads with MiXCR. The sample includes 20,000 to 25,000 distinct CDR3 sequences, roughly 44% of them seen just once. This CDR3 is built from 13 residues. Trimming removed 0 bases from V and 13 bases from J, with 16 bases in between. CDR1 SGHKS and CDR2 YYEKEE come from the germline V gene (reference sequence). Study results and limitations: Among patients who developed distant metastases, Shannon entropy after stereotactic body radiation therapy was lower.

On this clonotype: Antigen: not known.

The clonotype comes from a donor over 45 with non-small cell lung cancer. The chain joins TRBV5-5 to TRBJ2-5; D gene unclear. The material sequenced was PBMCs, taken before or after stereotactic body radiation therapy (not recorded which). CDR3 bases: TGTGCCAGCAGCTTGGACCCGATGGCATCCGCGTACTTC. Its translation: CASSLDPMASAYF.